This T cell receptor (beta chain) was recovered during a study of blood T cell repertoires in COVID-19. V shed 5 bases and J 5 bases; nucleotides not matched to a gene: 4. Germline values: CDR1 LNHDA, CDR2 SQIVND (reference sequence). This CDR3 region has 15 residues. Measured with immunoSEQ multiplex PCR; TCRdb has only the in-frame clones, and not every one. The data contain fewer than 350,000 clones, roughly 93% of them singletons. Sequencing was done on a sample of PBMCs or T cells enriched from blood (not recorded which). J is TRBJ2-1 and V is TRBV19; 12 bases fit TRBD1. The TCR sequence derives from a middle-aged woman with acute COVID-19. CDR3 residues: CASSPGTGGHNEQFF. DNA of the CDR3: TGTGCCAGTAGTCCGGGGACAGGGGGCCACAATGAGCAGTTCTTC. Full variable domain (outside the CDR3, taken from reference TRBV19 and TRBJ2-1): DGGITQSPKYLFRKEGQNVTLSCEQNLNHDAMYWYRQDPGQGLRLIYYSQIVNDFQKGDIAEGYSVSREKKESFPLTVTSAQKNPTAFYLCASSPGTGGHNEQFFGPGTRLTVL.